The 10 T cell receptor beta chains below all came from one sample that was sequenced in a study of long-term antiretroviral therapy in people with HIV. With survey level as its setting, the immunoSEQ assay was v3.0. Data came from immunoSEQ multiplex PCR; TCRdb stores just in-frame clones and leaves some out. The repertoire has about 11,000 clones, 80% to 90% of them found once; the top ten carry 20%. Specimen: unsorted PBMCs, collected around 7.2 years after starting antiretroviral therapy. The source is a man in his fifties or sixties with HIV.

The chain links TRBV29-1 to TRBJ1-2, with 9 bases lining up with TRBD1. Germline-derived CDR1 and CDR2 are SQVTM and ANQGSEA. The CDR3 loop spans 12 amino acids. V lost 6 bases and J lost 8; bases outside the gene matches: 7. The CDR3 loop is CSVPQGARGYTF. In nucleotides, the CDR3 is TGCAGCGTCCCACAGGGGGCGCGGGGCTACACCTTC.

This chain connects TRBV25-1 to TRBJ1-6; D is undetermined. Germline V gene data show CDR1 as MGHDK and CDR2 as SYGVNS. The CDR3 runs 14 residues. Trimming removed 6 bases at V and 8 bases at J, with 14 bases between. CDR3 DNA: TGTGCCAGCAGCTGGGGATCCGGCGATTCACCCCTCCACTTT. Amino acids: CASSWGSGDSPLHF.

V usage is TRBV10-1 and J usage is TRBJ2-1; 9 bases line up with TRBD2. The CDR3 consists of 16 residues. From germline, CDR1 is WNHNN and CDR2 SYGVQD (reference sequence). V shed 0 bases and J 9 bases; nucleotides not matched to a gene: 9. For the CDR3, the DNA is TGCGCCAGCAGTGAGTCGAAGGGACTAGCTTCGGGTGAGCAGTTCTTC. This codes for CASSESKGLASGEQFF.

The chain employs TRBV6-5 and TRBJ1-5, with D maybe TRBD1 (5 bases). V was shortened by 4 bases and J by 0 bases, with 7 bases between the two germline ends. CDR1 is MNHEY, CDR2 SVGAGI, per germline. This CDR3 comprises 14 residues. For the CDR3, the DNA is TGTGCCAGCAGTTGGGGGGGTAGCAATCAGCCCCAGCATTTT. This sequence encodes CASSWGGSNQPQHF.

This chain uses TRBV15 with TRBJ1-1; D gene ambiguous. From germline, CDR1 is LNHNV and CDR2 YYDKDF (reference sequence). The CDR3 is 13 amino acids. V was cut by 1 base and J by 0 bases, with 3 bases left in between. This CDR3 is CATSRGLNTEAFF. DNA for the CDR3: TGTGCCACCAGCAGAGGGTTGAACACTGAAGCTTTCTTT. The full variable domain, rest sourced from reference TRBV15 and TRBJ1-1, is DAMVIQNPRYQVTQFGKPVTLSCSQTLNHNVMYWYQQKSSQAPKLLFHYYDKDFNNEADTPDNFQSRRPNTSFCFLDIRSPGLGDTAMYLCATSRGLNTEAFFGQGTRLTVV.

The chain combines TRBV7-9 with TRBJ1-1; D is undetermined. Trimming took off 2 bases at V and 6 bases at J, with 1 base between the two ends. CDR3 length equals 10 residues. In germline, CDR1 is SEHNR, CDR2 FQNEAQ (reference sequence). In DNA, the CDR3 is TGTGCCAGCAGCTTATCTGAAGCTTTCTTT. Translated: CASSLSEAFF.

The J gene is TRBJ1-1, the V gene TRBV7-9; D call uncertain. V was trimmed by 5 bases and J by 7 bases, leaving 11 bases between them. The CDR3 covers 12 residues. Germline CDR1 and CDR2: SEHNR and FQNEAQ (reference sequence). The CDR3 region is CASSPPSNEAFF. CDR3 bases: TGTGCCAGCAGCCCCCCGTCCAATGAAGCTTTCTTT.

The genes are TRBV10-3 and TRBJ1-1; possible D gene TRBD1, 5 bases. Trimming shortened V by 1 base and J by 3 bases, and 12 bases separated the two germline ends. Germline CDR1 ENHRY, CDR2 SYGVKD. This CDR3 is built from 15 residues. The chain's CDR3 is CAISEYGEGDTEAFF. CDR3 in DNA: TGTGCCATCAGTGAGTACGGGGAAGGGGACACTGAAGCTTTCTTT.

This clone occurred once. The CDR3 protein is CASSLSLGGEQFF. CDR3 sequence (DNA): TGTGCCAGCAGTTTATCACTCGGCGGTGAGCAGTTCTTC. The V and J genes are TRBV27 and TRBJ2-1; D unclear. V lost 0 bases to trimming and J lost 9 bases, with 9 bases between them. CDR1 is MNHEY, CDR2 SMNVEV, per germline (reference sequence). CDR3 length: 13 amino acids.

The gene calls are TRBV19 and TRBJ1-2; possible D gene TRBD1, 5 bases. Germline V gives CDR1 LNHDA, CDR2 SQIVND (reference sequence). The CDR3 is 14 residues long. The ends were cut back, 3 bases at V and 2 bases at J, with 10 bases in the middle. The CDR3 DNA sequence: TGTGCCAGTAGTATTCCGGCAGGGAACTATGGCTACACCTTC. Encoded protein: CASSIPAGNYGYTF.